This TCR beta chain was obtained from a study of T cell responses to AZD1222 COVID-19 vaccine (dated by TCRdb to 2020 to 2023). About the study as a whole: AZD1222 recipients given second doses at about 4 weeks or at about 12 weeks were pooled, since spike-specific TCR depth and breadth were not found to differ between the two schedules. TCR sequencing covered 233 trial participants: 207 given two doses of AZD1222 and 26 given two doses of MenACWY control vaccine. Enrollment into the trials was organized by age into subgroups of 18-55, 56-69 and 70-plus years, and those subgroups contained about 150, 27 and 61 TCR-sequenced participants, respectively.

The CDR3 regions of human TCRbeta chains were analyzed by immunosequencing. Processing in the source paper ran as follows. Repertoire TCRs were matched against a reference library of SARS-CoV-2-specific TCRs generated with the MIRA antigen-specificity platform. Breadth was defined as the fraction of unique TCRs that were SARS-CoV-2-associated. Depth was defined as the fraction of total T cells that were SARS-CoV-2-associated. Using the MIRA data, each spike-specific TCR was assigned both to the spike region to which the TCR was reactive and to a CD4 or CD8 class. Log10-transformed breadth and depth values were compared by one-way ANOVA with Sidak's multiple comparisons tests. As stored in TCRdb, this immuneACCESS dataset retains in-frame rearrangements with V and J assigned. A fraction of the clones does not appear; measured against another copy, unresolved V genes explain less than half of the discrepancy, and the remainder lacks a known reason. The V and J calls and the clone size are those of that table, but D and trimming were determined from the DNA. The sample table contains some 150,000 clones; only one count was recorded for under 95% of them. The top ten clonotypes cover approximately 5.2% of the sample.

Here is what the overall study found, with its caveats: In the small 56-69-year group, the increase in depth fell short of significance, most likely because of low power. CD4 TCRs associated with the vaccine covered the entire spike protein, and the dominant responses were in regions 160-218 and 743-854. Participants were mostly white British and included more females than males, and it was suggested by the authors that clonal diversity may have been underestimated. After two AZD1222 doses, spike-specific TCR breadth and depth were significantly higher than at day 0 and than in MenACWY recipients. Nearly half of unique spike-specific TCRs reportedly recognized epitopes outside regions mutated in the B.1.351 and B.1.1.7 variants. Conclusions about previously exposed vaccinees are limited because only five to seven AZD1222 recipients were SARS-CoV-2 seropositive at baseline. Because no day 14 peak-response samples were available, repertoires were characterized only after the peak T cell response.

The CDR1 and CDR2 encoded by the germline V gene (reference sequence) are SEHNR and FQNEAQ. V and J lose 3 bases and 0 bases, and a span of 7 bases separates them. The CDR3 runs 14 residues from the cysteine to the phenylalanine. Of the read, only the CDR3 DNA is kept; its 42 bases are in frame from base 1. Worth noting for this clone: It has no known antigen specificity. No much larger clone exists at a distance of one base, and base qualities are not known.

The sample's time point label, in plain terms: baseline before first vaccination. The vaccinee samples were drawn from two UK trials, COV001 and COV002, one of which was a single-blind randomized controlled phase 2/3 trial testing AZD1222 (ChAdOx1 nCoV-19) in healthy adults. For TCRbeta chain sequencing, PBMC samples were collected from trial participants at day 0 and at day 28 after the second dose. The source material was peripheral blood, sampled on day 0 of AZD1222 vaccination. This sequence was found in an adult in good health. Recombination connected TRBV7-9 to TRBJ2-3, with no D gene named confidently. This receptor carries the CDR3 CASSFGRSTDTQYF. The nucleotide sequence is given as TGTGCCAGCAGCTTCGGTCGCAGCACAGATACGCAGTATTTT.